This T cell receptor beta chain is from a study of blood T cell repertoires in COVID-19 (dated by TCRdb to 2019 to 2021). With respect to the entire study: Samples from collaborators originated in the United States, Italy and Spain and spanned both the acute and convalescent phases of COVID-19. Deeply sampled blood TCRbeta repertoires from subjects exposed to, actively infected with, or recovered from COVID-19 were included in the dataset. The repertoires were released in a freely available public database intended as a resource for research on the immune response to SARS-CoV-2. The sample metadata nearly always contained a de-identified subject ID, COVID-19 status, age in years and sex. The samples were drawn from two sources: the first 160 participants of the ongoing ImmuneRACE study, and 1,200 or so subjects contributed by 6 global collaborators. Where available, HLA class I and class II types were taken from metadata supplied by the sample provider and were not determined by assay-based typing. The material from the prospective study consisted of cDNA or gDNA derived from T cells, B-cell-depleted T cells, or PBMCs. Study-level results and caveats: Clinical and demographic metadata were provided uncurated, with the amount varying by source and participant.

The immunoSEQ Assay, a bias-controlled multiplex PCR, was used to amplify TCRbeta CDR3 regions from genomic DNA. In the authors' own workflow: The number of nucleated cells in each sample was estimated by amplification of reference gene primers within the assay. To quantify the absolute abundance of each unique TCRbeta CDR3 rearrangement, sequence reads were collapsed and filtered. For each sample, productive Simpson clonality was calculated by taking the square root of Simpson's diversity index across productive rearrangements. TCRdb's version of the immuneACCESS table is confined to in-frame rearrangements and falls short of the full clone set. An unresolved V gene accounts for under half of the shortfall where checked; the remainder is of unknown origin. V and J calls plus clone size are reproduced from that table; the DNA served to infer D and trimming. This sample comprises roughly 200,000 clones, about 80% of them detected only once. The ten largest clones take up about 4.5% of the sample.

Looking up the germline V gene (reference sequence) yields CDR1 LGHDT and CDR2 YNNKEL. V was cut back by 1 base and J by 2 bases, leaving a gap of 8 bases between them. The CDR3 numbers 15 residues from cysteine through phenylalanine. Only the CDR3 portion is preserved as DNA: 45 bases, with reading frame beginning at the first base. Whole blood was collected in K2EDTA tubes by collaborating institutions according to the institutions' own protocols. For TCRbeta analysis, collaborators shipped samples as frozen whole blood, isolated PBMCs, or DNA extracted from either of those sample types. With respect to this clone: Its antigen is unknown. Within one base of it there is no much larger clone, and no base qualities were kept.

This TCR was recovered from a man aged 50-60 years with active or convalescent COVID-19. This sequence uses TRBV3-1 (or the pseudogene TRBV3-2) and TRBJ1-4; the D gene lacks a confident call. The sequenced sample consisted of peripheral blood. This receptor has the CDR3 CASSQVGTTNEKLFF. The nucleotides read TGTGCCAGCAGCCAAGTGGGCACCACTAATGAAAAACTGTTTTTT.